Listed below are T cell receptor beta chains from one sample, sequenced in a study of T-cell reconstitution after alpha-beta-depleted transplantation in children. TCRdb reprocessed the PCR reads via MiXCR and lists one record per CDR3 protein. The table has about 400,000 distinct CDR3 sequences, around 15% seen once. The sample in question was PBMCs, mostly from graft donor cells, obtained 360 days after TCRalphabeta/CD19-depleted stem cell transplant. The receptor source for this set is a boy under two years old who had a stem cell transplant for Wiskott-Aldrich syndrome, so the T cells may come from the graft donor. Both conserved end residues are part of each CDR3. Fields, in order: D gene, V gene, clone size, J gene, CDR3 DNA, CDR3 protein. The D gene is left open where the match is weak. Clone size is not always given. Where it is, it says once, few, many or a class for expanded clones.

>TRBD2|TRBV5-1|-|TRBJ2-3
TGCGCCAGCAGCTGGGGGGGACTCCGCACAGATACGCAGTATTTT
CASSWGGLRTDTQYF
>-|TRBV6-2/TRBV6-3|few|TRBJ1-2
TGTGCCAGCAGCCCTAGGGAAAACTATGGCTACACCTTC
CASSPRENYGYTF
>TRBD1|TRBV24-1|few|TRBJ2-7
TGTGCCACCAGTGCCACAGGGGATTCCTACGAGCAGTACTTC
CATSATGDSYEQYF
>-|TRBV12-3/TRBV12-4|-|TRBJ1-1
TGTGCCAGCAGTTCCTGGACAGTGATGAACACTGAAGCTTTCTTT
CASSSWTVMNTEAFF
>TRBD2|TRBV5-1|-|TRBJ2-2
TGCGCCAGCAGCCTAGGACTAGCGGGGCCCACCGGGGAGCTGTTTTTT
CASSLGLAGPTGELFF
>TRBD1|TRBV27|few|TRBJ1-2
TGTGCCAGCAGTTCCCCCCCCGGGACAGGGGTCCGCTACACCTTC
CASSSPPGTGVRYTF
>-|TRBV12-3/TRBV12-4|few|TRBJ2-3
TGTGCCAGCAGTTCCGGGGACACAGATACGCAGTATTTT
CASSSGDTDTQYF
>-|TRBV5-1|few|TRBJ1-5
TGCGCCAGCAGCCCTTCGGGGGATCAGCCCCAGCATTTT
CASSPSGDQPQHF
>-|TRBV14|many|TRBJ2-3
TGTGCCAGCAGCCCCCTCTCCGGGAGACGGGCAGATACGCAGTATTTT
CASSPLSGRRADTQYF
>-|TRBV3-1|-|TRBJ2-7
TGTGCCAGCAGCCAAGGAGTTCTCGGCGAGCAGTACTTC
CASSQGVLGEQYF
>-|TRBV7-2|-|TRBJ2-2
TGTGCCAGCAGCTTAGGAGAGCGGACCGGGGAGCTGTTTTTT
CASSLGERTGELFF
>TRBD1|TRBV3-1|few|TRBJ2-7
TGTGCCAGCAGCCTCCCGGGACAGGGGGTGTACGAGCAGTACTTC
CASSLPGQGVYEQYF
>TRBD1|TRBV24-1|-|TRBJ2-6
TGTGCCACCAGTGATTGGGGACAGGGGGCTTCTGGGGCCAACGTCCTGACTTTC
CATSDWGQGASGANVLTF
>-|TRBV6-5|few|TRBJ1-2
TGTGCCAGCAGTTACCCTAGACCTAAATCTAACTATGGCTACACCTTC
CASSYPRPKSNYGYTF
>TRBD1|TRBV7-9|-|TRBJ2-2
TGTGCCAGCAGCCCGGACAGGACAAACACCGGGGAGCTGTTTTTT
CASSPDRTNTGELFF
>TRBD2|TRBV10-1|few|TRBJ2-5
TGCGCCAGCTCCCTGGAACGGGGGGGCCTAGGAGAGACCCAGTACTTC
CASSLERGGLGETQYF
>-|TRBV5-1|-|TRBJ1-4
TGCGCCAGCAGAGACCGGGCTAATGAAAAACTGTTTTTT
CASRDRANEKLFF
>TRBD1|TRBV24-1|-|TRBJ1-5
TGTGCCACCAGTGAGGGACAGAACGCCAATCAGCCCCAGCATTTT
CATSEGQNANQPQHF
>-|TRBV3-1|-|TRBJ2-2
TGTGCCAGCAGGCTACATTCAAACACCGGGGAGCTGTTTTTT
CASRLHSNTGELFF
>-|TRBV12-3/TRBV12-4|few|TRBJ1-2
TGTGCCAGCAGACCAGACAGGCCGTATGGCTACACCTTC
CASRPDRPYGYTF
>-|TRBV29-1|-|TRBJ2-3
TGCAGCGTTCTTAGCGTGGCAGATACGCAGTATTTT
CSVLSVADTQYF
>-|TRBV18|-|TRBJ1-6
TGTGCCAGCTCAACCGGGACCCCGAGTTCACCCCTCCACTTT
CASSTGTPSSPLHF
>-|TRBV6-1|few|TRBJ1-5
TGTGCCAGCAGTGAAGGGAGGGTAGGGCAGCCCCAGCATTTT
CASSEGRVGQPQHF
>TRBD1|TRBV10-3|few|TRBJ2-1
TGTGCCATCTCTGGGACAGGGTACAATGAGCAGTTCTTC
CAISGTGYNEQFF
>TRBD2|TRBV5-1|-|TRBJ2-7
TGCGCCAGCGGACTAGACTCCTACGAGCAGTACTTC
CASGLDSYEQYF
>-|TRBV7-2|few|TRBJ2-2
TGTGCCAGCAGCCCACAGGGTAACGGGGAGCTGTTTTTT
CASSPQGNGELFF
>TRBD2|TRBV12-3/TRBV12-4|many|TRBJ2-1
TGTGCCAGCAGTTCGAGCGGGAGGCTCTACAATGAGCAGTTCTTC
CASSSSGRLYNEQFF
>-|TRBV4-1|-|TRBJ2-5
TGCGCCAGCAGCTTTATCAACCAAGAGACCCAGCACTTC
CASSFINQETQHF
>-|TRBV6-5|few|TRBJ2-2
TGTGCCAGCAGTTACGGGACTGTGAACACCGGGGAGCTGTTTTTT
CASSYGTVNTGELFF
>-|TRBV11-1|-|TRBJ2-5
TGTGCCAGCAGCTTGGTCCGGGGGGTACAGGGGACCCAAGAGACCCAGTACTTC
CASSLVRGVQGTQETQYF
>TRBD2|TRBV29-1|-|TRBJ2-3
TGCAGCTTGTGGACTAGCGAGGGCACAGATACGCAGTATTTT
CSLWTSEGTDTQYF
>-|TRBV23-1|-|TRBJ2-7
TGCGCCAGCAGTCAACGGGACTTAGCCTACGAGCAGTACTTC
CASSQRDLAYEQYF
>TRBD2|TRBV11-2|few|TRBJ2-3
TGTGCCAGCAGTCTGCTAGCGGGGCGGGCCGATACGCAGTATTTT
CASSLLAGRADTQYF
>TRBD1|TRBV7-2|few|TRBJ2-3
TGTGCCAGCAGCTTACCTCGACAGGGCCGATGCATCACGCAGTATTTT
CASSLPRQGRCITQYF
>TRBD2|TRBV7-9|-|TRBJ2-2
TGTGCCAGCAGCGCTGGGACTAGCGGGTTTAACACCGGGGAGCTGTTTTTT
CASSAGTSGFNTGELFF
>TRBD2|TRBV5-1|-|TRBJ2-1
TGCGCCAGCAGCCGGGGGTCGGGGGGTATGGATGAGCAGTTCTTC
CASSRGSGGMDEQFF
>-|TRBV5-6|-|TRBJ2-1
TGTGCCAGCAGCTTGCAGGTCCACTCCTACAATGAGCAGTTCTTC
CASSLQVHSYNEQFF
>-|TRBV7-9|few|TRBJ2-7
TGTGCCACAGGATACTACGAGCAGTACTTC
CATGYYEQYF
>-|TRBV11-2|-|TRBJ2-5
TGTGCCAGCAGCTTAGCCCTAGCGCCCCAGGGGACCCAGTACTTC
CASSLALAPQGTQYF
>TRBD2|TRBV5-1|many|TRBJ2-1
TGCGCCAGCAAGGGGTTAGCGGGGGTTTACAATGAGCAGTTCTTC
CASKGLAGVYNEQFF
>TRBD1|TRBV5-1|few|TRBJ2-2
TGCGCCAGCAGCCCGGACAGGGGGGACACCGGGGAGCTGTTTTTT
CASSPDRGDTGELFF
>-|TRBV28|few|TRBJ1-6
TGTGCCACGAAACCAGGGAATTCACCCCTCCACTTT
CATKPGNSPLHF
>-|TRBV29-1|many|TRBJ2-1
TGCAGCGTTGAGAGTTTGAGCTCCTACAATGAGCAGTTCTTC
CSVESLSSYNEQFF
>-|TRBV20-1|few|TRBJ2-1
TGCAGTGCTAGAGTTAGCACGTCGGGTGAGCAGTTCTTC
CSARVSTSGEQFF
>TRBD1|TRBV10-3|few|TRBJ2-5
TGTGCCATCAGAGATGACAGGGGCGTTCGAATGGCCCAGTACTTC
CAIRDDRGVRMAQYF
>-|TRBV12-3/TRBV12-4|-|TRBJ2-2
TGTGCCAGCAGTTTGAGGGTGATCCGCACCGGGGAACTGTTATTT
CASSLRVIRTGELLF
>-|TRBV10-3|few|TRBJ1-5
TGTGCCATCAGTGATCGGGATAGCAATCAGCCCCAGCATTTT
CAISDRDSNQPQHF
>-|TRBV5-1|few|TRBJ1-1
TGCGCCAGCAGCTTGGACAGGGTGAGCACTGAAGCTTTCTTT
CASSLDRVSTEAFF
>TRBD1|TRBV12-3/TRBV12-4|few|TRBJ1-4
TGTGCCAGCAGCCCCGGGACAGGGGGGCATGAAAAACTGTTTTTT
CASSPGTGGHEKLFF
>TRBD1|TRBV12-3/TRBV12-4|few|TRBJ2-7
TGTGCCAGCAGCCCTATCAGGGGGCACTCCTACGAGCAGTACTTC
CASSPIRGHSYEQYF
>-|TRBV10-3|-|TRBJ2-1
TGTGCCATCAGTGAGTCGTCTAGCGCTTACAATGAGCAGTTCTTC
CAISESSSAYNEQFF
>-|TRBV6-5|few|TRBJ1-2
TGTGCCAGCAAATCGGGACGGAACTATGGCTACACCTTC
CASKSGRNYGYTF
>-|TRBV7-8|few|TRBJ1-4
TGTGCCAGCAGCCGAGCAACTAATGAAAAACTGTTTTTT
CASSRATNEKLFF